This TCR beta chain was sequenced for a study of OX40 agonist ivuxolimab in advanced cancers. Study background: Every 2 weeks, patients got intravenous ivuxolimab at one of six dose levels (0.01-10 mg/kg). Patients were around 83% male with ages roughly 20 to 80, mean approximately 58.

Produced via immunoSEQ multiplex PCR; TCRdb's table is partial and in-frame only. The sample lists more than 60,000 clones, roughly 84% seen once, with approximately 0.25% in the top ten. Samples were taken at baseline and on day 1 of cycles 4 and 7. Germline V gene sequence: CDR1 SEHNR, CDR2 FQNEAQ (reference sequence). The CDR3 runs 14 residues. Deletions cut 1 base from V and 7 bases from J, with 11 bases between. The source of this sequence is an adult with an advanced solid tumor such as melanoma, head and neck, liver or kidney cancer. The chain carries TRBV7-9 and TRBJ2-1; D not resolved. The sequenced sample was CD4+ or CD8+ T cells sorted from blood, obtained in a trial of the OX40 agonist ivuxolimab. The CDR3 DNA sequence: TGTGCCAGCAGCTTAGAAAACTTTCGTAATGAGCAGTTCTTC. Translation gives CASSLENFRNEQFF.